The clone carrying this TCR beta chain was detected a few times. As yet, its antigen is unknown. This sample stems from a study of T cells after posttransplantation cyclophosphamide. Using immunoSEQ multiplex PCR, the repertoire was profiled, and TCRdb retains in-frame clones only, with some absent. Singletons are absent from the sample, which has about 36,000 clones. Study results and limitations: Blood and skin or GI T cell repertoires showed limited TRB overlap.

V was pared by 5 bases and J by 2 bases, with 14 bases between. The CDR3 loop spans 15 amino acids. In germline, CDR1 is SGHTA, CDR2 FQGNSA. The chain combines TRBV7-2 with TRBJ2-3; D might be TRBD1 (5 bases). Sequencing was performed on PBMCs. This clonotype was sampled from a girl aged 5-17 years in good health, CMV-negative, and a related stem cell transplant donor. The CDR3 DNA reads TGTGCCAGCAGCGCCAGGGTTGGATACACAGATACGCAGTATTTT. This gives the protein CASSARVGYTDTQYF.